Following are 18 T cell receptor beta chains from one sample sequenced in a study of T cell repertoires in cytomegalovirus infection. TCRdb redid the calling of the reads with MiXCR, one entry per CDR3 protein. The sample includes approximately 220,000 distinct CDR3 sequences, around 40% of them seen just once. These receptors are not linked to any known antigen. The sequencing here drew on CD8+ T cells from cultured PBMCs, taken from culture after CMV antigen stimulation. The origin of the receptors is a human donor in good health (CMV status not recorded). Some clones in this sample may be carry-over from other donors' samples.

This clonotype has more than one count but fewer than ten. Germline is not matched at one junction end, which may reflect a read error. The chain's CDR3 is CASSLDSRGLNTEDFF. Here the CDR3 DNA reads TGTGCAAGCAGCTTAGATTCTAGGGGCTTGAACACTGAAGATTTCTTT. The V call is TRBV7-2, the J call TRBJ1-1; a weak D match, TRBD1 (5 bases). Germline V gene lookup returns CDR1 SGHTA and CDR2 FQGNSA. The CDR3 loop spans 16 amino acids.

The chain has TRBV12-3 or TRBV12-4 and TRBJ1-2; weak D call: TRBD1 (5 bases). The CDR3 sequence is 14 residues long. V lost 4 bases and J 6 bases, leaving 15 bases between the germline ends. CDR3 sequence: CASSWDWGENGYTF. As DNA, the CDR3 is TGTGCCAGCAGTTGGGACTGGGGGGAAAATGGCTACACCTTC.

In DNA, the CDR3 is TGTGCCAGCAGTTTAGGGTGGCGGTTAGGGGACACCGGGGAGCTGTTTTTT. Translation: CASSLGWRLGDTGELFF. The V and J genes are TRBV27 and TRBJ2-2; D perhaps matches TRBD1 (5 bases). The CDR3 consists of 17 residues. Germline loops: CDR1 MNHEY, CDR2 SMNVEV (reference sequence). V was shortened by 2 bases and J by 3 bases, with 16 bases between the two germline ends.

The chain employs TRBV5-1 and TRBJ2-7; no definite D call. V was clipped by 0 bases and J by 0 bases, with 19 bases between them. This CDR3 comprises 18 residues. CDR1 and CDR2 (germline): SGHRS, YFSETQ. The CDR3 is CASSLGNRRGSSSYEQYF. The DNA of the CDR3 is TGCGCCAGCAGCTTGGGTAACCGGCGAGGTTCTAGCTCCTACGAGCAGTACTTC.

This clonotype was detected a few times. CDR3 coding DNA: TGTGCCAGTAGTCGATCGGACAGGGGGTTCTATGGCTACACCTTC. This codes for CASSRSDRGFYGYTF. The chain links TRBV19 to TRBJ1-2, with 10 bases matching TRBD1. Unmatched junction bases numbered 7, after V lost 5 bases and J lost 4 bases. The germline gives CDR1 LNHDA, CDR2 SQIVND (reference sequence). This CDR3 is built from 15 residues.

This chain links TRBV7-6 with TRBJ2-3, with 9 bases fitting TRBD2. This CDR3 spans 16 amino acids. With V trimmed by 4 bases and J by 3 bases, 8 bases remained unmatched. Per the germline V gene, CDR1 is SGHVS and CDR2 is FNYEAQ. CDR3 sequence (DNA): TGTGCCAGCAGCTCACTTAGCGGGAGCGGGACAGATACGCAGTATTTT. Translated: CASSSLSGSGTDTQYF.

The chain couples TRBV25-1 to TRBJ1-2; D ambiguous. CDR1 is MGHDK and CDR2 is SYGVNS in the germline V gene. Trimming cost V 1 base and J 6 bases, with 12 bases left between them. This CDR3 comprises 14 residues. The CDR3 region is CASSEFVGRDGYTF. DNA for the CDR3: TGTGCCAGCAGTGAATTTGTGGGCAGAGATGGCTACACCTTC.

The chain links TRBV29-1 to TRBJ2-1; D possibly corresponds to TRBD1 (7 bases). V lost 4 bases and J 3 bases, leaving 13 bases between the germline ends. The CDR3 runs to 14 residues. CDR1 and CDR2 (germline): SQVTM, ANQGSEA. CDR3 DNA: TGCAGCGTTGGAAGGCAGGGGGGCTACAATGAGCAGTTCTTC. Its protein product is CSVGRQGGYNEQFF.

The V gene is TRBV7-4, the J gene TRBJ2-7; D is undetermined. The CDR3 runs 14 residues. V lost 0 bases, J lost 3 bases, and 9 bases lay in between. Germline V CDR1 and CDR2: SGHVT, SQSDAQ. CDR3 amino acids: CASSLASPLYEQYF. CDR3 bases: TGTGCCAGCAGCTTAGCCTCCCCCCTCTACGAGCAGTACTTC.

There are a few counts of this clonotype. This chain connects TRBV6-1 to TRBJ1-2; 7 bases line up with TRBD1. Germline trimming cut 5 bases from V and 5 bases from J; bases unmatched to any gene: 8. This CDR3 has 14 residues. Germline CDR1 MNHNS, CDR2 SASEGT. CDR3 region: CASSPVTGRYGYTF. In DNA, the CDR3 is TGTGCCAGCAGTCCTGTGACAGGGAGGTATGGCTACACCTTC.

Points on this clonotype: Since no conserved phenylalanine or tryptophan closes the CDR3, a read error is the likely cause. The limits of the CDR3 on the DNA are not certain, so only TCRdb's listed CDR3 is given. The rearrangement uses TRBV7-3 and TRBJ2-7. The CDR3 numbers 15 amino acids, ends counted. CDR1 and CDR2 (germline): SGHTA, FQGTGA. The CDR3 here is CASSLERGTDYEKYL.

The chain combines TRBV6-1 with TRBJ1-1; no definite D call. V dropped 2 bases and J dropped 0 bases, with 10 bases sitting between them. Germline V lookup: CDR1 MNHNS, CDR2 SASEGT. The length of the CDR3 is 15 residues. DNA of the CDR3: TGTGCCAGCAGTGAAAGCAGGTCCATGAACACTGAAGCTTTCTTT. Translated: CASSESRSMNTEAFF.

The chain joins TRBV9 to TRBJ2-6, with D unclear. CDR1 SGDLS and CDR2 YYNGEE come from the germline V gene. With 4 bases removed from V and 4 bases from J, the gap between germline ends came to 15 bases. This CDR3 comprises 16 residues. CDR3 DNA sequence: TGTGCCAGCAGCCCCCCGAGTGGATGGGGGGCCAACGTCCTGACTTTC. As protein: CASSPPSGWGANVLTF.

This clonotype was observed a few times. The genes are TRBV7-6 and TRBJ2-7, with 9 bases that match TRBD2. The CDR3 runs to 17 residues. V dropped 5 bases and J dropped 4; count of bases not matched to a gene: 15. Germline CDR1 and CDR2: SGHVS and FNYEAQ. CDR3 amino acids: CASSPQRAGGLWYEQYF. CDR3 sequence (DNA): TGTGCCAGCAGCCCCCAGAGGGCGGGAGGGCTCTGGTACGAGCAGTACTTC.

CDR3 bases: TGTGCCAGCAGCTTGGAACAGGGAATCGCCGCGCAGTATTTT. Its protein product is CASSLEQGIAAQYF. The chain joins TRBV5-6 to TRBJ2-3; tentatively, D is TRBD1 (6 bases). Looked up from germline, CDR1 is SGHDT and CDR2 is YYEEEE. Trimming left V 0 bases short and J 10 bases short, with 15 bases between. This CDR3 is 14 amino acids long.

The rearrangement joins TRBV10-2 to TRBJ2-1; TRBD2 is a possible D gene (5 bases). V lost 2 bases and J 9 bases, leaving 11 bases between the germline ends. Germline-derived CDR1 and CDR2 are WSHSY and SAAADI. This CDR3 spans 13 amino acids. The CDR3 sequence: CASSEVPGSEQFF. The CDR3 bases are TGCGCCAGCAGTGAGGTCCCTGGGAGTGAGCAGTTCTTC.

The chain couples TRBV11-2 to TRBJ1-1; D gene unclear. Germline V CDR1 and CDR2: SGHAT, FQNNGV. The CDR3 is made up of 14 amino acids. V lost 2 bases to trimming and J lost 4 bases, with 11 bases between them. This chain's CDR3 is CASSLTPRGTEAFF. The CDR3 DNA reads TGTGCCAGCAGCTTAACCCCTCGGGGCACTGAAGCTTTCTTT.

This clonotype was detected only a few times. The V call is TRBV14, the J call TRBJ2-1; 12 bases fit TRBD2. Germline V CDR1 and CDR2: SGHDN, FVKESK. This CDR3 spans 17 amino acids. Germline trimming cut 4 bases from V and 4 bases from J; bases unmatched to any gene: 8. The DNA for the CDR3 is TGTGCCAGCAGCCTCCGACTAGCGGGAGACCCTTACAATGAGCAGTTCTTC. It codes for CASSLRLAGDPYNEQFF.